The clone carrying this T cell receptor beta chain was seen a few times. Its antigen is not identified. Described time point: persistent/refractory GD, antithyroid drugs over 5 years with positive TRAb. Following extraction of RNA from PBMCs, that RNA was used to make the TCR library. V was pared by 6 bases and J by 7 bases, with 15 bases between. Germline CDR1 is MDHEN and CDR2 is SYDVKM. The CDR3 runs to 13 residues. Relying on iRepertoire HTBI primers and Arm-PCR of CDR3 regions, the team built TCR beta libraries. TCRdb re-called the multiplex PCR reads through MiXCR, storing one row per CDR3 protein. The table records a few hundred thousand distinct CDR3 sequences, roughly a fifth of them present only once. The data derive from a study of regulatory T cells in long-lasting Graves disease. Study-level results: Favoring TRBV28, TRBJ1-2 and TRBJ2-5 was a feature seen in persistent disease.

The specimen was peripheral blood mononuclear cells (PBMCs), collected when the disease was refractory, from a patient treated with antithyroid drugs. The chain joins TRBV28 to TRBJ1-2; no clear D gene. The sequence came from a female donor with Graves disease. CDR3 amino acids: CASRSTELTGYTF. CDR3 coding DNA: TGTGCCAGCAGGTCTACAGAACTTACTGGCTACACCTTC.